This T cell receptor (beta chain) appears in the sequencing data of a study of beta chain features in type 1 diabetes. It was via CD45RO/CCR7/CD25/CD127/CD95/CD27 that CD4+ naive, central memory, regulatory and stem cell-like memory cells were sorted. In the case of this clone: The antigen is not known.

What was sequenced were expressed TCRB transcripts, since all of the isolated RNA had been reverse transcribed. The protocol was immunoSEQ multiplex PCR, while the TCRdb copy is restricted to in-frame clones and leaves out a portion. This table holds around 600,000 clones, roughly 12% found once. General study findings and limits: When VDJ junctions were examined, type 1 diabetes patients showed fewer insertions and more deletions. TCRB rearrangement may or may not be influenced by HLA type; here this remained unresolved. For Type 1 diabetes patients, all four CD4+ subsets carried TCRB CDR3s that were moderately but significantly shorter.

The sample comprised naive CD4+ T cells from blood. This TCR derives from a man aged 25 to 45 with type 1 diabetes.

The CDR3 region has the DNA TGTGCCAGCAGCCCATGGACAGGGCAGGGATTTGATGAAAAACTGTTTTTT. This encodes CASSPWTGQGFDEKLFF. The gene calls are TRBV9 and TRBJ1-4; 8 bases fit TRBD1. This CDR3 contains 17 residues. V was pared by 4 bases and J by 6 bases, with 14 bases of the junction left unmatched. Germline V gene data show CDR1 as SGDLS and CDR2 as YYNGEE. The variable domain in full, completed from reference TRBV9 and TRBJ1-4, reads DSGVTQTPKHLITATGQRVTLRCSPRSGDLSVYWYQQSLDQGLQFLIQYYNGEERAKGNILERFSAQQFPDLHSELNLSSLELGDSALYFCASSPWTGQGFDEKLFFGSGTQLSVL.